These 14 T cell receptor beta chains originate from one sample sequenced in a study of blood T cells in healthy people across ages. The use of a sample-barcoded 5' primer and a J-beta primer mix characterized a second PCR of roughly 7 to 11 cycles. In TCRdb, the 5' RACE reads were re-called with MiXCR into one record per CDR3 protein. The sample has around 1.5 million distinct CDR3 sequences, roughly 45% seen once. Source material: blood. The receptors originated from a woman under 30 in good health.

V is TRBV2 and J is TRBJ2-7, with a tentative D call TRBD2 (5 bases). The length of the CDR3 is 13 residues. Germline V gene data show CDR1 as SNHLY and CDR2 as FYNNEI. Trimming took off 6 bases at V and 3 bases at J, with 12 bases between the two ends. The CDR3 sequence is CASRSDEGYEQYF. The CDR3 DNA is TGTGCCAGCAGGTCGGACGAGGGCTACGAGCAGTACTTC.

This chain links TRBV2 with TRBJ2-7, with 8 bases matching TRBD2. CDR3 length: 15 amino acids. The germline V gene has CDR1 SNHLY and CDR2 FYNNEI. The junction had 12 bases not matched to a gene; V was cut back by 4 bases and J by 7 bases. The CDR3 DNA follows: TGTGCCAGCAGTGTGCCAGCGGGAGTCGTCAATGAGCAGTACTTC. Translating it yields CASSVPAGVVNEQYF.

This clonotype has more than one count but fewer than ten. V usage is TRBV5-1 and J usage is TRBJ2-1; TRBD1 aligns across 9 bases. The germline CDR1 and CDR2 sequences are SGHRS and YFSETQ. This CDR3 has 14 residues. CDR3 in DNA: TGCGCAAACCAGGGGACAGGGACCTACAATGAGCAGTTCTTC. Its translation is CANQGTGTYNEQFF.

This chain uses TRBV4-2 with TRBJ2-3, with 11 bases aligning to TRBD2. The CDR3 is 18 amino acids. V trimming: 1 base; J trimming: 2 bases; junction bases outside the gene matches: 8. The germline CDR1 and CDR2 sequences are LGHNA and YNFKEQ. CDR3 region: CASSQVLSGGADTDTQYF. In DNA form, the CDR3 reads TGTGCCAGCAGCCAAGTTCTTAGCGGGGGGGCCGACACAGATACGCAGTATTTT.

The CDR3 nucleotides are TGCGCCAGCAGCCAAGAACCAGCGGGAGGCCCCTACAATGAGCAGTACTTC. Translation: CASSQEPAGGPYNEQYF. The chain recombines TRBV4-1 with TRBJ2-1, with 9 bases that match TRBD2. The last part of the DNA fits TRBJ2-7 better; the J call may be wrong. CDR1 MGHRA and CDR2 YSYEKL come from the germline V gene. The CDR3 is 17 residues long.

V gene TRBV3-1 combines with J gene TRBJ2-5; 7 bases are a match to TRBD2. The end of the DNA aligns better with TRBJ2-7, so the J call may be wrong. The CDR3 has 16 amino acids. The germline V gene has CDR1 LGHDT and CDR2 YNNKEL (reference sequence). This CDR3 is CASSQPRTRSHYEQYF. The CDR3 DNA reads as TGTGCCAGCAGCCAACCAAGGACTAGGTCTCATTACGAGCAGTACTTC.

In its sample, this clonotype was seen once. The rearrangement links TRBV10-3 to TRBJ1-1; D gene uncertain. The CDR3 contains 14 residues. V was shortened by 0 bases and J by 3 bases, with 8 bases between the two germline ends. Germline CDR1 reads ENHRY; CDR2 reads SYGVKD. The CDR3 loop is CAISESQTHTEAFF. In DNA, the CDR3 is TGTGCCATCAGTGAGTCGCAGACTCACACTGAAGCTTTCTTT.

In its sample, this clonotype was seen a few times. This chain connects TRBV11-2 to TRBJ2-1, with 11 bases aligning to TRBD2. Germline V CDR1 and CDR2: SGHAT, FQNNGV. The V segment lost 1 base and the J segment 0 bases; nucleotides outside the gene matches: 8. CDR3 length: 19 amino acids. DNA for the CDR3: TGTGCCAGCAGCTTAGTCGCGACTAGCGGGAAGAGCTCCTACAATGAGCAGTTCTTC. Its protein product is CASSLVATSGKSSYNEQFF.

The chain carries TRBV20-1 and TRBJ2-3, with TRBD2 matching 13 bases. With 5 bases clipped from V and 7 bases from J, the junction kept 6 bases outside the gene matches. The CDR3 is 14 amino acids. Germline CDR1 reads DFQATT; CDR2 reads SNEGSKA (reference sequence). DNA for the CDR3: TGCAGTGCTTTGACTAGCGGGGGGCTTTATACGCAGTATTTT. Its translation is CSALTSGGLYTQYF.

In its sample, this clonotype was seen a few times. The gene calls are TRBV6-6 and TRBJ2-1; D could derive from TRBD1 or TRBD2 (5 bases each). Germline CDR1 reads MNHNY; CDR2 reads SVGAGI (reference sequence). The CDR3 covers 16 residues. The V end lost 5 bases, the J end lost 5 bases, and 19 bases lay between the germline ends. The CDR3 region is CASSSRDPAVDNEQFF. The CDR3 DNA reads as TGTGCCAGCAGTAGCCGGGACCCTGCTGTAGACAATGAGCAGTTCTTC.

The chain combines TRBV18 with TRBJ2-3; tentative D call: TRBD2 (5 bases). V was pared by 6 bases and J by 5 bases, with 12 bases between. The germline V gene encodes CDR1 KGHSH and CDR2 LQKENI. The CDR3 has 13 amino acids. The CDR3 sequence: CASSPDTRDTQYF. The CDR3 bases are TGTGCCAGCTCCCCGGATACTAGAGATACGCAGTATTTT.

In this sample, this clonotype turned up a few times. V usage is TRBV6-1 and J usage is TRBJ2-3; 16 nucleotides match TRBD2. The CDR3 is 18 amino acids. Germline V lookup: CDR1 MNHNS, CDR2 SASEGT. V was pared by 6 bases and J by 4 bases, with 10 bases of the junction left unmatched. For the CDR3, the DNA is TGTGCCAGCAGGGGACTAGCGGGGGGGGCCGGTTCGGCAGATACGCAGTATTTT. Amino acid sequence: CASRGLAGGAGSADTQYF.

V is TRBV15 and J is TRBJ1-4; D is unresolved. The CDR3 has 12 residues. Germline V gene data show CDR1 as LNHNV and CDR2 as YYDKDF (reference sequence). Trimming shortened V by 8 bases and J by 7 bases, and 11 bases separated the two germline ends. CDR3 nucleotides: TGTGCCACCTACGATGGGTTTGAAAAACTGTTTTTT. This codes for CATYDGFEKLFF.

This clonotype was recorded many times. The rearrangement joins TRBV3-1 to TRBJ2-7; D unclear. V lost 2 bases to trimming and J lost 4 bases, with 6 bases between them. CDR3 size: 12 residues. The germline V gene has CDR1 LGHDT and CDR2 YNNKEL (reference sequence). CDR3 coding DNA: TGTGCCAGCAGCCAACTAACTTACGAGCAGTACTTC. It translates to CASSQLTYEQYF.